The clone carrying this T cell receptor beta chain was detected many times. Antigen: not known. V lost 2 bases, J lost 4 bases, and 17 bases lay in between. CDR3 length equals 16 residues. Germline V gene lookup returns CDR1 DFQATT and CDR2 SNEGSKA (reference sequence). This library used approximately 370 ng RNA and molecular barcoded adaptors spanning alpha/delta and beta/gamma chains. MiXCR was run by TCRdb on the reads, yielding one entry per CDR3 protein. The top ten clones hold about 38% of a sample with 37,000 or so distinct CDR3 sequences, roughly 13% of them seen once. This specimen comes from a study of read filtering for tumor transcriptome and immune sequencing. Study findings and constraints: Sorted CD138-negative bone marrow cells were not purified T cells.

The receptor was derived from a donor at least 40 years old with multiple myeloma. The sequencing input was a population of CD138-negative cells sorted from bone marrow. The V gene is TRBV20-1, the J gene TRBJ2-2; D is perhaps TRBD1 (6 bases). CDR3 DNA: TGCAGTGCTAGACTTAACAGGGCCGCGGGCACCGGGGAGCTGTTTTTT. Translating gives CSARLNRAAGTGELFF.